This T cell receptor (beta chain) was recorded in a study of response to subunit inactivated influenza vaccine. In this sample, this clonotype turned up many times. CDR1 MNHEY and CDR2 SMNVEV come from the germline V gene (reference sequence). Trimming took off 6 bases at V and 7 bases at J, with 15 bases between the two ends. CDR3 length: 14 amino acids. Via MiXCR, TCRdb re-called the RT-PCR reads, giving one row per CDR3 protein. Here the sample spans around 600,000 distinct CDR3 sequences, over 9% being singletons. These same records also appear under a second study, on T cells expressing NK-cell markers. From that study: For TCR beta, cDNA was produced by 5'RACE template switching with UMIs.

The V call is TRBV27, the J call TRBJ2-2; unclear D gene. The input for sequencing was PBMCs from blood, taken on the day of vaccination. The receptor comes from a man aged 50 or older who received an inactivated influenza vaccine. Written as DNA, the CDR3 is TGTGCCAGCAGAATTAGGAGTTATCACGGGGAGCTGTTTTTT. Its translation is CASRIRSYHGELFF.